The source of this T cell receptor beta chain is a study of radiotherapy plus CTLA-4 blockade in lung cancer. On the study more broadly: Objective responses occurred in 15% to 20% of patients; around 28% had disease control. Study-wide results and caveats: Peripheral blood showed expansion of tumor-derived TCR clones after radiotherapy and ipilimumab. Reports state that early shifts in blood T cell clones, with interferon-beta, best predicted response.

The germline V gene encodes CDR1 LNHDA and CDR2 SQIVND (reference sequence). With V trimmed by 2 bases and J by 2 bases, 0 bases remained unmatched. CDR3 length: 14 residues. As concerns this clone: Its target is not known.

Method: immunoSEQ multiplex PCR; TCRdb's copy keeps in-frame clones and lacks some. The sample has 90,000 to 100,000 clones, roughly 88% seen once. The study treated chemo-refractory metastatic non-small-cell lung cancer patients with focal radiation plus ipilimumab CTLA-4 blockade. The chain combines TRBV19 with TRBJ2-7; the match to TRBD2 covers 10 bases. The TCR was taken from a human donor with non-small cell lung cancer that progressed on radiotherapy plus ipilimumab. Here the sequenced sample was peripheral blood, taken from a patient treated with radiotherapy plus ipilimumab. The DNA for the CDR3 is TGTGCCAGTAGTATACTAGCGGGAGCCTACGAGCAGTACTTC. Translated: CASSILAGAYEQYF.